The clone carrying this T cell receptor beta chain appeared many times. Its antigen remains unidentified. The TCR beta CDR3 regions underwent amplification using RNA transcripts as the source. During a first-round RT-PCR of the TCR CDR3, the HTBI primer set was used. TCRdb called the multiplex PCR reads again in MiXCR, with one record for every CDR3 protein. The sample lists about half a million distinct CDR3 sequences, less than 25% occurring once. Pregnant or lactating patients were excluded, as were those with uncontrolled infection or other autoimmune disease. The diagnoses drew upon clinical symptoms, serum thyroxine and TRAb, thyroid ultrasound and orbital computed tomography. Germline V gene sequence: CDR1 LGHNA, CDR2 YSLEER. This CDR3 comprises 16 residues. V was clipped by 0 bases and J by 11 bases; unmatched bases: 14. The data belong to a study of T cells in Graves' hyperthyroidism and ophthalmopathy.

General observations from the study: It was a median approximately 7.1 months before onset that the model predicted ophthalmopathy. Ophthalmopathy was separated from stable hyperthyroidism by a 13 V-J model.

Material: blood. This TCR derives from a woman aged 25 to 45 with Graves' ophthalmopathy. The chain employs TRBV4-3 and TRBJ1-1; 8 bases map to TRBD1. The CDR3 nucleotides are TGCGCCAGCAGCCAAGATGTCTTTTTGGACAGGGAAAAGGCTTTCTTT. Residues: CASSQDVFLDREKAFF.